This entry is about one T cell receptor (beta chain). What it binds is not known. The CDR3 runs to 13 residues. Trimming removed 8 bases at V and 0 bases at J, with 10 bases between. Germline V gene sequence: CDR1 MNHNS, CDR2 SASEGT. Profiled with immunoSEQ multiplex PCR; TCRdb holds only in-frame clones, not every one. Here the sample spans about 85,000 clones, around 92% being singletons. This entry comes from a study of a mutant IDH1 vaccine in newly diagnosed glioma. Study background: A 62.5% male, approximately 38% female split and a mean age of about 43 years characterized treated patients. V12 occurred at week 35 and V13 at week 47. Points from the study as a whole: Immune responses arising from the vaccine appeared in about 93% of patients.

Time point defined: week 47, end of study. One vaccine dose held 300 ug of mutant IDH1 20-mer peptide and came with topical imiquimod. The rearrangement uses TRBV6-1 and TRBJ1-2; tentatively, D is TRBD1 (6 bases). The sequence was collected from a woman in her 50s with glioma. The source was PBMCs, collected from a glioma patient whose treatment included an IDH1 peptide vaccine. In nucleotides, the CDR3 is TGTGCCAGCGAGCAGGGGTCTAACTATGGCTACACCTTC. This codes for CASEQGSNYGYTF.